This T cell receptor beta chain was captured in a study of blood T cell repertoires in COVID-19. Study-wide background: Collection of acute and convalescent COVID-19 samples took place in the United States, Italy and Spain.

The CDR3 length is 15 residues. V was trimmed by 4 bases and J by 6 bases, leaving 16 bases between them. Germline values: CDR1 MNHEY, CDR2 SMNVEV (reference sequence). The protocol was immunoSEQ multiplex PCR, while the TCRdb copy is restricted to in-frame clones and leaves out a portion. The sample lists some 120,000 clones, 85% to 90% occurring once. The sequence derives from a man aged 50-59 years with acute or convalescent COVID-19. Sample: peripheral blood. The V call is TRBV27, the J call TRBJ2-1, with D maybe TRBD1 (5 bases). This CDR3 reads CASSSTEEAFNEQFF. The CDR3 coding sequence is TGTGCCAGCAGTTCGACAGAAGAAGCGTTCAATGAGCAGTTCTTC.